These T cell receptor beta chains were read from a single sample in a study of Graves' ophthalmopathy and Graves' hyperthyroidism. TCRdb redid the calling of the multiplex PCR reads with MiXCR, one entry per CDR3 protein. Found here are about 390,000 distinct CDR3 sequences, about 18% of them singletons; the top ten hold 2.4%. Sequences were obtained from peripheral blood. The receptors stem from an adult woman with stable Graves' hyperthyroidism. Both conserved end residues are part of each CDR3. Each record gives: J gene, clone size, D gene, V gene, CDR3 DNA, CDR3 protein. The D gene is left open where the match is weak. Clone size, where shown, is once, few, many, or a class for clones that have expanded.

TRBJ1-2 | many | TRBD1 | TRBV25-1 | TGTGCCAGCAGTGAATTAGGGACAGGGGGTAATGGCTACACCTTC | CASSELGTGGNGYTF
TRBJ2-7 | . | TRBD1 | TRBV5-1 | TGCGCCAGCAGCTTGTTGGTTCGAGACAGGGGGCCCTACGAGCAGTACTTC | CASSLLVRDRGPYEQYF
TRBJ2-5 | many | . | TRBV6-1 | TGTGCCAGCGACTGGGGTACCGGCCAAGAGACCCAGTACTTC | CASDWGTGQETQYF
TRBJ2-5 | many | TRBD1 | TRBV27 | TGTGCCAGCAGTCGGTCGGGGACAGGGGGCGAGACCCAGTACTTC | CASSRSGTGGETQYF
TRBJ2-7 | many | . | TRBV13 | TGTGCCAGCAGCTTAGGTTTGGGCGAACTTCCCTACGAGCAGTACTTC | CASSLGLGELPYEQYF
TRBJ2-5 | many | . | TRBV28 | TGTGCCAGCAGCGACCAGGGTTGGGAGACCCAGTACTTC | CASSDQGWETQYF
TRBJ1-3 | many | . | TRBV7-9 | TGTGCCAGCAGCTATGGACGGGGCTCTGGAAACACCATATATTTT | CASSYGRGSGNTIYF
TRBJ1-1 | many | TRBD1 | TRBV25-1 | TGTGCCAGCAGTGATTCTCAGACAGGGAAGAACGAAGCTTTCTTT | CASSDSQTGKNEAFF
TRBJ1-5 | many | TRBD1 | TRBV6-2/TRBV6-3 | TGTGCCAGACCAGGACAGGGTGGCTATCAGCCCCAGCATTTT | CARPGQGGYQPQHF
TRBJ2-7 | . | TRBD2 | TRBV11-3 | TGTGCCAGCAGCTCTGATGGGGGGGTCGAGCAGTACTTC | CASSSDGGVEQYF
TRBJ1-3 | few | . | TRBV9 | TGTGCCAGCAGCGTAGACGCGGGTGCTGGAAACACCATATATTTT | CASSVDAGAGNTIYF
TRBJ1-6 | many | TRBD1 | TRBV20-1 | TGCAGTGTGGGACAGGGCGCAGGGGGAAATTCACCCCTCCACTTT | CSVGQGAGGNSPLHF
TRBJ1-2 | many | . | TRBV5-5 | TGTGCCAGCAGCCTCCGGGACTTTAACGGCTACACCTTC | CASSLRDFNGYTF
TRBJ2-6 | few | . | TRBV19 | TGTGCCAGTAGTAAGGGGACCGGCGCTCGCGGGGCCAACGTCCTGACTTTC | CASSKGTGARGANVLTF
TRBJ2-7 | many | TRBD2 | TRBV4-2 | TGTGCCAGCAGCCCTCGCCACGTGCCCCCATTTGGGACTAGCGGGAGCTACGAGCAGTACTTC | CASSPRHVPPFGTSGSYEQYF
TRBJ2-5 | . | . | TRBV20-1 | TGCAGTGCTACCCACCAAGAGACCCAGTACTTC | CSATHQETQYF
TRBJ2-5 | . | TRBD2 | TRBV28 | TGTGCCAGCAGTTTTACTAGCGGGAGGAGGAAGACCCAGTACTTC | CASSFTSGRRKTQYF
TRBJ1-2 | many | . | TRBV29-1 | TGCAGCGTTGGGGTCAGGAACGGCTATGGCTACACCTTC | CSVGVRNGYGYTF
TRBJ2-7 | many | . | TRBV28 | TGTGCCAGTGGGTTACCTGCCACGTACGAGCAGTACTTC | CASGLPATYEQYF
TRBJ2-5 | many | . | TRBV2 | TGTGCCAGCAGTCTTCGTTCCAGGGAAGAGACCCAGTACTTC | CASSLRSREETQYF
TRBJ1-1 | many | . | TRBV20-1 | TGCAGTGCTAGAGATGGGGGGGCGATAGTCGGGGACACTGAAGCTTTCTTT | CSARDGGAIVGDTEAFF
TRBJ2-2 | many | . | TRBV6-5 | TGTGCCAGCAGTTACGCAGGGGCCACCGGGGAGCTGTTTTTT | CASSYAGATGELFF
TRBJ1-1 | many | . | TRBV7-2 | TGTGCCAGCAGCTGGACGACTAACACTGAAGCTTTCTTT | CASSWTTNTEAFF
TRBJ2-2 | many | TRBD2 | TRBV9 | TGTGCCAGCAGCGAGCGGGGGAACACCGGGGAGCTGTTTTTT | CASSERGNTGELFF
TRBJ1-2 | . | . | TRBV6-1 | TGTGCCAGCAGTGAAGCGTGGATCCTAGGCTACACCTTC | CASSEAWILGYTF
TRBJ2-7 | many | TRBD2 | TRBV7-6 | TGTGCCAGCAGCTTACTAGCGGGAGGGCACTCGGAGCAGTACTTC | CASSLLAGGHSEQYF
TRBJ2-5 | many | . | TRBV4-2 | TGTGCCAGCAGCCATTCCGGGAAAGAGACCCAGTACTTC | CASSHSGKETQYF
TRBJ1-5 | . | . | TRBV28 | TGTGCCAGCAGCGGATGGTACCTTAGTAGGGATCAGCCCCAGCATTTT | CASSGWYLSRDQPQHF
TRBJ2-7 | many | . | TRBV29-1 | TGCAGCGTTGAATTTGCTGACTACGAGCAGTACTTC | CSVEFADYEQYF
TRBJ2-7 | once | TRBD1 | TRBV2 | TGTGCCAGCAGCGGACAGGGGAACCACGAGCAGTACTTC | CASSGQGNHEQYF
TRBJ2-7 | many | . | TRBV20-1 | TGCAGTGCTAGAACGGGACGGTCCTCCTACGAGCAGTACTTC | CSARTGRSSYEQYF
TRBJ2-2 | many | . | TRBV13 | TGTGCCAGCAGCAAACCGGACGGGAGACTGACCGGGGAGCTGTTTTTT | CASSKPDGRLTGELFF
TRBJ2-5 | many | TRBD1 | TRBV6-1 | TGTGCCAGCAGTGGGGGACAGGGATGGGAGACCCAGTACTTC | CASSGGQGWETQYF
TRBJ2-5 | many | TRBD2 | TRBV24-1 | TGTGCCACCAGTGCGGGACTAGCGGGAGTCGAAGCCCAGTACTTC | CATSAGLAGVEAQYF
TRBJ2-5 | many | TRBD2 | TRBV7-8 | TGTGCCAGCAGCTTAGGGCCCTATTTGCGGGAGACGGAGACCCAGTACTTC | CASSLGPYLRETETQYF
TRBJ2-7 | . | . | TRBV30 | TGTGCCTGGAGTGTATTCACGGGAAACGAGCAGTACTTC | CAWSVFTGNEQYF
TRBJ2-7 | many | . | TRBV6-2/TRBV6-3 | TGTGCCAGCAGTTTCTTCTCATCCTTCTCCTACGAGCAGTACTTC | CASSFFSSFSYEQYF
TRBJ2-7 | many | TRBD1 | TRBV7-2 | TGTGCCAGCAGCTTAGCGTCGGGACAGGGGGCTTACGAGCAGTACTTC | CASSLASGQGAYEQYF
TRBJ2-2 | many | . | TRBV6-1 | TGTGCCAGCAGTGAAAGGGGAGGGGGCGCGAGTACCGGGGAGCTGTTTTTT | CASSERGGGASTGELFF
TRBJ1-6 | many | TRBD1 | TRBV7-9 | TGTGCCAGCAGCTTAAGGACAGGCGGCGCGGGGGCCCTCCACTTT | CASSLRTGGAGALHF
TRBJ1-6 | once | TRBD1 | TRBV6-1 | TGTGCCAGCGGCCTCGGACAGGGGGCTAATTCACCCCTCCACTTT | CASGLGQGANSPLHF